This TCR beta chain was captured in a study of cytomegalovirus exposure and HLA in healthy donors (dated by TCRdb to between 2016 and 2019). General notes on the study: The 700 or so repertoires of the first cohort and the approximately 130 validation repertoires were produced on the same platform, according to a later analysis. The study was designed to test whether signatures of past pathogen exposure could be identified by cataloging public T cell receptors. A separate validation cohort of roughly 120 different subjects was used in addition to the approximately 610-subject first cohort. To predict cytomegalovirus infection status, the study combined high-throughput TCR immunosequencing, statistical association of individual TCRs with disease status, and machine learning. Findings and caveats that apply to the study as a whole: In vitro tests confirmed that a few of the cytomegalovirus-associated TCR beta chains recognize cytomegalovirus antigens. In both the original and validation cohorts, the classifier was reported to diagnose cytomegalovirus status with high specificity and sensitivity. A later analysis had no HLA typing for the validation cohort, so co-occurrence there was scored across all 130 or so repertoires. Across donors, most TCR sequences were observed very rarely, whereas some public TCRs were present in many individuals. A total of roughly 160 TCR beta chains were listed by the study as associated with cytomegalovirus. Of the cluster scores, roughly 95% were above 0 in a later analysis, which found that TCRs clustered in the first cohort also tended to co-occur in the 120 or so validation repertoires. The authors suggested that the approach could potentially be generalized to other disease states and immunological phenotypes.

Donors formed part of the validation cohort, which comprised 120 subjects and was distinct from the first cohort of some 700 subjects. The library was made by the immunoSEQ multiplex PCR assay. Regarding the original processing steps: A statistical classification framework was developed to diagnose cytomegalovirus status using the catalog of TCR beta chain sequences. What TCRdb holds here is the immuneACCESS table cut down to in-frame rearrangements. Part of the clones is not present; checked against another copy, under half of the missing clones reflect an unresolved V gene, and the others are unexplained. Clone size and the V and J calls come from that table; the DNA yielded D and trimming. The sample contains 300,000 to 350,000 clones, approximately 91% of them found a single time. The leading ten clones occupy over 0.9% of the sample. For this clone: Its antigen specificity is not known. No base qualities exist here, and no much larger clone lies one base off it.

The origin of this receptor is a man aged 25 to 40 in good health and CMV-seronegative. Sequenced: PBMCs.

The CDR3 protein is CSVEGESYEQYF. In nucleotide form, the sequence is TGCAGCGTTGAAGGCGAGTCCTACGAGCAGTACTTC. The sequence is built from TRBV29-1 and TRBJ2-7, with no D gene named confidently. V lost 1 base and J lost 1 base; the stretch between them is 5 bases long. The germline V gene encodes CDR1 SQVTM and CDR2 ANQGSEA. The CDR3 contains 12 residues, cysteine and phenylalanine counted. The read is trimmed to its CDR3 DNA, 36 bases read in frame from base 1.